This TCR beta chain was sequenced during a study of blood T cell repertoires in COVID-19 (TCRdb year 2020). Looking at the study overall: The collaborator samples originated in the United States, Italy and Spain and spanned the acute and convalescent phases of COVID-19. The material from the prospective study consisted of cDNA or gDNA derived from T cells, B-cell-depleted T cells, or PBMCs. The dataset comprised deeply sampled blood TCRbeta repertoires from subjects exposed to, actively infected with, or recovered from COVID-19. The repertoires were released in a freely available public database meant as a resource for research on the immune response to SARS-CoV-2. Samples came from the ongoing ImmuneRACE study (first 160 participants) plus 1,254 subjects from 6 global collaborators. Nearly every sample came with metadata listing a de-identified subject ID, COVID-19 status, age in years and sex. Where available, HLA class I and class II types were taken from metadata supplied by the sample provider and were not determined by assay-based typing. Study-wide findings and limitations: The amount of clinical and demographic metadata varied by source and participant and was provided uncurated.

TCRbeta CDR3 regions were amplified from genomic DNA by means of the immunoSEQ Assay, a bias-controlled multiplex PCR. From the authors' description of their analysis: Within the assay, amplification of reference gene primers was used to estimate how many nucleated cells each sample contained. Sequence reads were collapsed and filtered to measure the absolute abundance of every unique TCRbeta CDR3 rearrangement. For each sample, productive Simpson clonality was calculated as the square root of Simpson's diversity index over productive rearrangements. Imported from immuneACCESS, the table was reduced by TCRdb to in-frame sequences with V and J called. These copies leave out some clones; in studies compared against another copy, an unresolved V gene accounts for under half, and the cause of the remainder is not known. V and J calls and clone size are those listed in that table; D and trimming were worked out from the DNA. This sample holds about 180,000 clones; around 80% were observed only once. 6.5% to 8.5% of the sample goes to the ten largest clones.

A remark on this clone: Which antigen it targets is not known. Qualities for individual bases were not recorded, and no much larger clone is one base off.

In Seattle, one collaborating source enrolled patients while the infection was active and tracked those patients longitudinally over the course of disease. Each collaborating institution followed its own protocols to collect whole blood in K2EDTA tubes. Collaborator samples were shipped for TCRbeta analysis as frozen whole blood, isolated PBMCs, or DNA extracted from either sample type. Including cysteine and phenylalanine, the CDR3 has 15 amino acids. The entry retains the CDR3 DNA only, 45 bases that are in frame from base 1. V trim: 0 bases; J trim: 9 bases; unmatched bases: 6. The CDR1 and CDR2 encoded by the germline V gene are SGHVS and FQNEAQ.

The chain joins TRBV7-8 to TRBJ2-1; the junction holds 9 bases that match TRBD2. The receptor was derived from a woman between 40 and 50 years old with COVID-19, enrolled during active disease. Sequences were obtained from peripheral blood. The CDR3 reads as follows: CASSLARGGAFEQFF. The nucleotides read TGTGCCAGCAGCTTAGCCCGCGGGGGGGCCTTTGAGCAGTTCTTC.